This TCR beta chain was observed in a study of siplizumab effects on memory and regulatory T cells. Study-wide results and caveats: A significant reduction in alloreactive sequences traceable to unstimulated CD4+ memory cells was produced by siplizumab.

CDR1 SGHRS and CDR2 YFSETQ come from the germline V gene. V was trimmed by 2 bases and J by 6 bases, leaving 11 bases between them. The CDR3 consists of 14 residues. Turning to this clone: Antigen unknown.

The table came from immunoSEQ multiplex PCR; TCRdb's copy has only in-frame clones and leaves some out. The table lists 100,000 or so clones, around 90% of them singletons. The rearrangement uses TRBV5-1 and TRBJ2-2; D perhaps matches TRBD2 (5 bases). This TCR came from a human donor in good health. The sequenced sample consisted of non-Treg CD4+ T cells sorted from blood. CDR3 sequence: CASSLLVDAGELFF. CDR3 DNA: TGCGCCAGCAGCTTACTAGTTGATGCCGGGGAGCTGTTTTTT.